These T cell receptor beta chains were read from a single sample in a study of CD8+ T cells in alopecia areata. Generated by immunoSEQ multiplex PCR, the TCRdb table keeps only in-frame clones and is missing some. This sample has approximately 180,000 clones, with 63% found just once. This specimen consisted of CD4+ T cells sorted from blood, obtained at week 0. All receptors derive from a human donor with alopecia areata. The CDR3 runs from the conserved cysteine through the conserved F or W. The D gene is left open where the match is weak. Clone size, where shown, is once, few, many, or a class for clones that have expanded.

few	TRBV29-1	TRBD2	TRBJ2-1	TGCAGCGTTGTTGGTACTAGCGGGGGGGATAGCTCCTACAATGAGCAGTTCTTC	CSVVGTSGGDSSYNEQFF
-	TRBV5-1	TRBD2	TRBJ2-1	TGCGCCAGCAGCTTGGCGCCTAGCGGGGGTTACAATGAGCAGTTCTTC	CASSLAPSGGYNEQFF
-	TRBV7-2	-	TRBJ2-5	TGTGCCAGCGGGGAGACCCAGTACTTC	CASGETQYF
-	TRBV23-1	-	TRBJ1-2	TGCGCCAGCAGTCGAGAGACAGGTCGAAAGGATGGCTACACCTTC	CASSRETGRKDGYTF
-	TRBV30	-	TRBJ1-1	TGTGCCTGGAGTTTTAGGATCGAAGCTTTCTTT	CAWSFRIEAFF
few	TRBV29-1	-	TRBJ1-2	TGCAGCGTTGAAAGGGATGGCTACACCTTC	CSVERDGYTF
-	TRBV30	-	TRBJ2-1	TGTGCCTGGAGCGGAATGGCGGACAATGAGCAGTTCTTC	CAWSGMADNEQFF
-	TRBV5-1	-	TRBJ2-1	TGCGCCAGCAGCTTACAGGACTCTTACAATGAGCAGTTCTTC	CASSLQDSYNEQFF
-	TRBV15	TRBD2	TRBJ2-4	TGTGCCACCAGCAGAGGGCTAGCGGAGGCCAAAAACATTCAGTACTTC	CATSRGLAEAKNIQYF
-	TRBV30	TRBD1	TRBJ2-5	TGTGCCTGGAGTGTAATCGGGCAGGGGGTCTTAGGGACCCAGTACTTC	CAWSVIGQGVLGTQYF
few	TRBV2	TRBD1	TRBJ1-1	TGTGCCAGCAGAGCCGGGACAGGGATTGGAGACACTGAAGCTTTCTTT	CASRAGTGIGDTEAFF
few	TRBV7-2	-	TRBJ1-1	TGTGCCAGCAGCTTAGTGGGGGTTCCTGAAGCTTTCTTT	CASSLVGVPEAFF
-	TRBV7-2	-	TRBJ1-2	TGTGCCAGCAGCTTAGACCCAGGGCCAGGCTATGGCTACACCTTC	CASSLDPGPGYGYTF
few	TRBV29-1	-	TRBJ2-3	TGCAGCGTTGACTTTCAGGGACCGCAGTATTTT	CSVDFQGPQYF
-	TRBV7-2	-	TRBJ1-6	TGTGCCAGCAGCCTGACAGCACCTAATTCACCCCTCCACTTT	CASSLTAPNSPLHF
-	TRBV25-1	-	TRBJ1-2	TGTGCCAGCAGTCTGGGACACCGTAACTATGGCTACACCTTC	CASSLGHRNYGYTF
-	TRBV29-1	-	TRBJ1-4	TGCAGCGTCGTAGGGGCAGAGGAAAAACTGTTTTTT	CSVVGAEEKLFF
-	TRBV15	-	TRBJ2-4	TGTGCCACCAGCAGAGAGGACTTAGCCAAAAACATTCAGTACTTC	CATSREDLAKNIQYF
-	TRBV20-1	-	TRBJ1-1	TGCAGTTCGACGGGGAACACTGAAGCTTTCTTT	CSSTGNTEAFF
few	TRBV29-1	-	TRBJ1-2	TGCAGCGTTGAGGGGAGAAATAACTATGGCTACACCTTC	CSVEGRNNYGYTF
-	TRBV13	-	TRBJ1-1	TGTGCCAGCAGCTTTTCCGAGGGGCTCGGTGAAGCTTTCTTT	CASSFSEGLGEAFF
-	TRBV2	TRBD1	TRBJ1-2	TGTGCCAGCAGCGACGGGACAGGGGGCAATGGCTACACCTTC	CASSDGTGGNGYTF
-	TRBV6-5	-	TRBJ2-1	TGTGCCAGCAGTTCGACTGGCGAGCAGTTCTTC	CASSSTGEQFF
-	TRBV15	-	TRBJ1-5	TGTGCCACCAGCAGACAGGGGCTTCCCAGTGGGGATAGCAATCAGCCCCAGCATTTT	CATSRQGLPSGDSNQPQHF
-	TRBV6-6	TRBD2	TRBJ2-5	TGTGCCAGCAGCTATAGCGGGGGGGGGACCCAGTACTTC	CASSYSGGGTQYF
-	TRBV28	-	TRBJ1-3	TGTGCCAGCAGGGGCTCTGGAAACACCATATATTTT	CASRGSGNTIYF
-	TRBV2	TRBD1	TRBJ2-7	TGTGCCAGCGCCAGAGGGACAGCCTACGAGCAGTACTTC	CASARGTAYEQYF
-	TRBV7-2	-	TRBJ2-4	TGTGCCAGCAGCTTAATAGGGTCCAAAAACATTCAGTACTTC	CASSLIGSKNIQYF
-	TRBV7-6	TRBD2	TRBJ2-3	TGTGCCAGCAGTTCCTGGACTAGCGGCACAGATACGCAGTATTTT	CASSSWTSGTDTQYF
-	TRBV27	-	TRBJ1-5	TGTGCCAGCAGTCCATGGACAGATAATCAGCCCCAGCATTTT	CASSPWTDNQPQHF
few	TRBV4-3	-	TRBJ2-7	TGCGCCAGCAGCCAGATGCTTACAGGGAGTGCCTACGAGCAGTACTTC	CASSQMLTGSAYEQYF
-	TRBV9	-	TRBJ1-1	TGTGCCAGCAGCGTAGGGCTCAGGAACACTGAAGCTTTCTTT	CASSVGLRNTEAFF
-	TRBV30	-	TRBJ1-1	TGTGCCTGGAACATCCCGGGATATGAAGCTTTCTTT	CAWNIPGYEAFF
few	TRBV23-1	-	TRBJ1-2	TGCGCCAGCAGTCTCGGGGGCAGAGAGGACTATGGCTACACCTTC	CASSLGGREDYGYTF
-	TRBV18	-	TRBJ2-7	TGTGCCAGCTCGCGGGACTCCTCGAGCTCCTACGAGCAGTACTTC	CASSRDSSSSYEQYF
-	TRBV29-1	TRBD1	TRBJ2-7	TGCAGCGTGGACAGGGACGGCTACGAGCAGTACTTC	CSVDRDGYEQYF
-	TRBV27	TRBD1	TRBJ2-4	TGTGCCAGCAGTTCAGGGGGTACCCTAGCCAAAAACATTCAGTACTTC	CASSSGGTLAKNIQYF
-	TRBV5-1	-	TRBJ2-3	TGCGCCAGCAGCTTGTCCAGCCCCACAGATACGCAGTATTTT	CASSLSSPTDTQYF
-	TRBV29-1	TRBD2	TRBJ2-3	TGCAGCGTTAGAATCGGGGGGGCCACAGATACGCAGTATTTT	CSVRIGGATDTQYF
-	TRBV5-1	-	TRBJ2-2	TGCGCCAGCAGTGACTCGGGGAACACCGGGGAGCTGTTTTTT	CASSDSGNTGELFF
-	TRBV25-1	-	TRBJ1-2	TGTGCCAGCAGTGCGCCTACAGGGTATGGCTACACCTTC	CASSAPTGYGYTF
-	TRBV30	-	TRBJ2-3	TGTGCCTGGAGTGGCACAGATACGCAGTATTTT	CAWSGTDTQYF
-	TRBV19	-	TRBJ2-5	TGTGCCAGTAGTTGGCGGCGGGACCTCCGGGAGACCCAGTACTTC	CASSWRRDLRETQYF